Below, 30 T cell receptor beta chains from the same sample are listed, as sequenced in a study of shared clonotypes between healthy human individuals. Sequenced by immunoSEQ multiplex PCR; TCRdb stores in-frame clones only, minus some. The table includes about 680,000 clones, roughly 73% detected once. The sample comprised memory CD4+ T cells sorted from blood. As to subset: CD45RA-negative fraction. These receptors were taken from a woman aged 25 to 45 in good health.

This chain's CDR3 is CASSKTGTEQETQYF. The DNA of the CDR3 is TGTGCCAGTAGTAAGACCGGGACAGAGCAAGAGACCCAGTACTTC. The chain carries TRBV19 and TRBJ2-5; TRBD1 matches 7 bases. CDR1 and CDR2 (germline): LNHDA, SQIVND (reference sequence). The CDR3 contains 15 residues. V trimming: 4 bases; J trimming: 2 bases; junction bases outside the gene matches: 7.

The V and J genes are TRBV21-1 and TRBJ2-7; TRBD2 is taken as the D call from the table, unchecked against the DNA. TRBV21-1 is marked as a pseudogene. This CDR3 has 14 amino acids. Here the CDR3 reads CASSSVFSYLEQYF. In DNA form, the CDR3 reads TGTGCCAGCAGCTCCGTCTTCTCCTACTTGGAGCAGTACTTC.

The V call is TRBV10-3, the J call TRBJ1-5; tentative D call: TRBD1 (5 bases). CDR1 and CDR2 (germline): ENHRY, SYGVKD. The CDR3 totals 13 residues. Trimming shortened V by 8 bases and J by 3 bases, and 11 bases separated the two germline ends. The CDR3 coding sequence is TGTGCCATCGCCGCCAGGGACAATCAGCCCCAGCATTTT. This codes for CAIAARDNQPQHF.

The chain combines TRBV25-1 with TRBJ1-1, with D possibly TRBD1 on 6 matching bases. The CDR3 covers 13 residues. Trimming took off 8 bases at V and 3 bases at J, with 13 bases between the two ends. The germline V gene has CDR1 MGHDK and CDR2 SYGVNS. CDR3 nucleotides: TGTGCCAGCTTTGACAGGACGGACACTGAAGCTTTCTTT. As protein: CASFDRTDTEAFF.

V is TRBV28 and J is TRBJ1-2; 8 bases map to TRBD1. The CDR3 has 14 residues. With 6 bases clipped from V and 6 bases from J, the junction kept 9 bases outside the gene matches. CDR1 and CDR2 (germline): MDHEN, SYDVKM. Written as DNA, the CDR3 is TGTGCCAGCAGCCGAGGATCGACAGGGGATGGCTACACCTTC. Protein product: CASSRGSTGDGYTF.

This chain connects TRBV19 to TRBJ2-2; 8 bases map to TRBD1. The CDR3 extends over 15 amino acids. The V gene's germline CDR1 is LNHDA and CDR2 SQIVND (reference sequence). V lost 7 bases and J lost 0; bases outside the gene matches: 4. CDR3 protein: CASNWDRTNTGELFF. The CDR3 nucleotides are TGTGCCAGTAATTGGGACAGGACGAACACCGGGGAGCTGTTTTTT.

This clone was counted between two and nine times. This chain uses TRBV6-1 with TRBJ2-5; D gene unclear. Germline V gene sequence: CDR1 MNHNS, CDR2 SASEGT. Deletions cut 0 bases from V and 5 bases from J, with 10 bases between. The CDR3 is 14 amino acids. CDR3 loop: CASSEAGIGETQYF. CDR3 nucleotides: TGTGCCAGCAGTGAAGCGGGGATAGGGGAGACCCAGTACTTC.

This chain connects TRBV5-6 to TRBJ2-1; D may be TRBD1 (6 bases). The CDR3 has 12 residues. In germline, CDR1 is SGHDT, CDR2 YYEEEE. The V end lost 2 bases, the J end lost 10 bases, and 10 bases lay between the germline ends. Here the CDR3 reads CASSLTGSEQFF. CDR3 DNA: TGTGCCAGCAGCTTAACAGGGAGCGAGCAGTTCTTC.

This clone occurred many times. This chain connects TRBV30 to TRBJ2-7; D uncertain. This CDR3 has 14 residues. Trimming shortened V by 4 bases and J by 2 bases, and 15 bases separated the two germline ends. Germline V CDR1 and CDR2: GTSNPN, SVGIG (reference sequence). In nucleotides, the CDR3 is TGTGCCTGGATTCGTTTCGCTGGGACCTACGAGCAGTACTTC. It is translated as CAWIRFAGTYEQYF.

The CDR3 DNA reads as TGTGCCAGCAGCTTAGGCGCGAGGGGCTACACCTTC. Protein sequence: CASSLGARGYTF. The J gene is TRBJ1-2, the V gene TRBV7-2; D is uncertain. This CDR3 has 12 residues. Looked up from germline, CDR1 is SGHTA and CDR2 is FQGNSA. The V gene lost 1 base and the J gene lost 8 bases, with 8 bases spanning the gap. Supplemented by reference TRBV7-2 and TRBJ1-2, the full variable domain reads GAGVSQSPSNKVTEKGKDVELRCDPISGHTALYWYRQSLGQGLEFLIYFQGNSAPDKSGLPSDRFSAERTGGSVSTLTIQRTQQEDSAVYLCASSLGARGYTFGSGTRLTVV.

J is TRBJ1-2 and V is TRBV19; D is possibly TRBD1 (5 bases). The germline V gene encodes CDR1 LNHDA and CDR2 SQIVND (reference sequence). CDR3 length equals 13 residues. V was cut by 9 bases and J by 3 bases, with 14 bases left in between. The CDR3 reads CASTPGLDYGYTF. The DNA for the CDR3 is TGTGCCAGCACTCCGGGACTTGACTATGGCTACACCTTC.

The CDR3 loop is CASSRGTHTGELFF. The CDR3 nucleotides read TGTGCCAGCAGCCGCGGGACCCACACCGGGGAGCTGTTTTTT. This sequence joins TRBV7-2 and TRBJ2-2; a weak D match, TRBD2 (6 bases). Between the trimmed V and J ends, which lost 5 bases and 3 bases, there was a span of 10 bases. Per the germline V gene, CDR1 is SGHTA and CDR2 is FQGNSA. The CDR3 contains 14 residues.

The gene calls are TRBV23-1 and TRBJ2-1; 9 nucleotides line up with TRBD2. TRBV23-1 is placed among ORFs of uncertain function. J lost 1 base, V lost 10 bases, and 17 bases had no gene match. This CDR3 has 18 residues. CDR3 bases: TGCGCCACCCCCCTCATAGCGGGAGAAAAGGAATCCTACAATGAGCAGTTCTTC. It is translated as CATPLIAGEKESYNEQFF.

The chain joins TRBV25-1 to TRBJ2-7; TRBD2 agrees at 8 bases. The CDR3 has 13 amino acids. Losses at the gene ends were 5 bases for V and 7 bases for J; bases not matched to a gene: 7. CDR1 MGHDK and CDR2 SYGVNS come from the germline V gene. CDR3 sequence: CASSRWSSGEQYF. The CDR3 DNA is TGTGCCAGCAGTAGGTGGTCTAGCGGGGAGCAGTACTTC.

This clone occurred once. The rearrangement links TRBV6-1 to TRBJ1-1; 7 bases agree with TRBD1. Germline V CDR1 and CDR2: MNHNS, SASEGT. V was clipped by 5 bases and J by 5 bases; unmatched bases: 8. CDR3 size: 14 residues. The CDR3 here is CASSPGGRVTEAFF. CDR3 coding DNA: TGTGCCAGCAGTCCAGGGGGACGGGTAACTGAAGCTTTCTTT.

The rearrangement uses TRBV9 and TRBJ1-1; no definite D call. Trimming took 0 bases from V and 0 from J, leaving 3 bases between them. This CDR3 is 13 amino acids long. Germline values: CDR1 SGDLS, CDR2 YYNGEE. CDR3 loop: CASSVELNTEAFF. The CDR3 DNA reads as TGTGCCAGCAGCGTAGAACTGAACACTGAAGCTTTCTTT. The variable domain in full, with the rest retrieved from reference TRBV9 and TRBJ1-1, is DSGVTQTPKHLITATGQRVTLRCSPRSGDLSVYWYQQSLDQGLQFLIQYYNGEERAKGNILERFSAQQFPDLHSELNLSSLELGDSALYFCASSVELNTEAFFGQGTRLTVV.

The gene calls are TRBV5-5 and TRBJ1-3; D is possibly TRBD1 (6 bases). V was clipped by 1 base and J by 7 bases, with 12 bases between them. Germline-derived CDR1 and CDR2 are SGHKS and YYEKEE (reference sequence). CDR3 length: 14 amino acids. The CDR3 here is CASSLSGEGNTIYF. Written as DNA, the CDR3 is TGTGCCAGCAGCTTGTCAGGGGAGGGGAACACCATATATTTT.

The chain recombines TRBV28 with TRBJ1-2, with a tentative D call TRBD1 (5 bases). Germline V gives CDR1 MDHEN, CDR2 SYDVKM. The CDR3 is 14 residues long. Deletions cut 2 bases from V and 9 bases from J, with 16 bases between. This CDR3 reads CASSLVTGYYRYTF. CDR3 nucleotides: TGTGCCAGCAGTTTAGTCACAGGTTATTATCGCTACACCTTC.

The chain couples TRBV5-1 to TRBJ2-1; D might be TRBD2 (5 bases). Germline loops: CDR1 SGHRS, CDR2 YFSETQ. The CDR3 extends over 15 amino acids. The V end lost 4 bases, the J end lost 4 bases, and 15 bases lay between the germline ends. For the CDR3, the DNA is TGCGCCAGCAGCCTTACTGCAGAGGGATACAATGAGCAGTTCTTC. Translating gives CASSLTAEGYNEQFF.

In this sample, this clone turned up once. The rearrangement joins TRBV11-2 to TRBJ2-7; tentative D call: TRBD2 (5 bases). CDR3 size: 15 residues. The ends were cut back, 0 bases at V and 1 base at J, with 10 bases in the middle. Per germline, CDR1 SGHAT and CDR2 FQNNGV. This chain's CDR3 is CASSLDRRQSYEQYF. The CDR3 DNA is TGTGCCAGCAGCTTAGATAGGAGGCAGTCCTACGAGCAGTACTTC.

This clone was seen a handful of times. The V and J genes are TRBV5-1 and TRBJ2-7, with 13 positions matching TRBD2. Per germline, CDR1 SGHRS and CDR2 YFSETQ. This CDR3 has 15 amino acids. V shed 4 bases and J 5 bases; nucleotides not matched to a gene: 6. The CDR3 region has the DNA TGCGCCAGCAGCCCGGGACTAGCGGGAACCAACGAGCAGTACTTC. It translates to CASSPGLAGTNEQYF.

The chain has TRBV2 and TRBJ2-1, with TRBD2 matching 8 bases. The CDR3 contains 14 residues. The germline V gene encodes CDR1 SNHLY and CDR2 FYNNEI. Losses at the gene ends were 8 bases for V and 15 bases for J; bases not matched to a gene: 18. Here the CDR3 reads CASLGAREVTRRFF. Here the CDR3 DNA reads TGTGCCAGCCTTGGCGCGCGGGAGGTAACACGTCGGTTCTTC. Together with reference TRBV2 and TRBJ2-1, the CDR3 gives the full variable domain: EPEVTQTPSHQVTQMGQEVILRCVPISNHLYFYWYRQILGQKVEFLVSFYNNEISEKSEIFDDQFSVERPDGSNFTLKIRSTKLEDSAMYFCASLGAREVTRRFFGPGTRLTVL.

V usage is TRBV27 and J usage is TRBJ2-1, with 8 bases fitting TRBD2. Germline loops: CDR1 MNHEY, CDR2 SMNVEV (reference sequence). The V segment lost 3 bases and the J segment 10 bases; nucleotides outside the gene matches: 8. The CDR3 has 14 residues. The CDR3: CASSFAGLAQEQFF. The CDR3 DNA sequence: TGTGCCAGCAGTTTCGCTGGACTAGCACAAGAGCAGTTCTTC.

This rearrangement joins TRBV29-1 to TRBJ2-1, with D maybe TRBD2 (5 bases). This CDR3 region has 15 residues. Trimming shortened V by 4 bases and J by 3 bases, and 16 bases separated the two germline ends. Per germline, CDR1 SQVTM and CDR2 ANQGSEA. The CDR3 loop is CSVVSGSGVYNEQFF. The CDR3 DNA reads TGCAGCGTTGTATCTGGGAGCGGCGTCTACAATGAGCAGTTCTTC.

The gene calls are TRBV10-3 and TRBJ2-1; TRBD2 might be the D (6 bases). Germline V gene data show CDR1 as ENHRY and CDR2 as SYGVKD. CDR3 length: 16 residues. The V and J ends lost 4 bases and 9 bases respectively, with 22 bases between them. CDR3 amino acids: CAISGGLQEGYAEQFF. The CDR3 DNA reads TGTGCCATCAGTGGGGGACTCCAGGAGGGATATGCTGAGCAGTTCTTC.

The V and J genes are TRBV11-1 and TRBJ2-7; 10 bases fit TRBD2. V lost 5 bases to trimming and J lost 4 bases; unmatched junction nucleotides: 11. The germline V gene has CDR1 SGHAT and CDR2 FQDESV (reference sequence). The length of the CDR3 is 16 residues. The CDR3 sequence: CASSPGGAGGPYEQYF. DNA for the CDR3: TGTGCCAGCAGCCCTGGCGGAGCGGGAGGGCCTTACGAGCAGTACTTC.

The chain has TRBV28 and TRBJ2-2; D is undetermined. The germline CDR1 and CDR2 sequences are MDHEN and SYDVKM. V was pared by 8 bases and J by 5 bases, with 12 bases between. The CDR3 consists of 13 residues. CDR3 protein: CASGPPWTGELFF. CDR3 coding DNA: TGTGCCAGCGGGCCTCCTTGGACCGGGGAGCTGTTTTTT.

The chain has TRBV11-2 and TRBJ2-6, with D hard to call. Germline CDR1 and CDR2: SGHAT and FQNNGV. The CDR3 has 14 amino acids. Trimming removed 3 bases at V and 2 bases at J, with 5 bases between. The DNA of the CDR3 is TGTGCCAGCAGCTTGACCACTGGGGCCAACGTCCTGACTTTC. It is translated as CASSLTTGANVLTF.

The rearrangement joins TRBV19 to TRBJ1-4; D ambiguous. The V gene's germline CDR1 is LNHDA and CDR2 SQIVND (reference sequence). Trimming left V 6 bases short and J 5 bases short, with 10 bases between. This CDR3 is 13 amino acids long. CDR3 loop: CASRGRQNEKLFF. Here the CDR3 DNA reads TGTGCCAGTAGGGGCAGGCAAAATGAAAAACTGTTTTTT.

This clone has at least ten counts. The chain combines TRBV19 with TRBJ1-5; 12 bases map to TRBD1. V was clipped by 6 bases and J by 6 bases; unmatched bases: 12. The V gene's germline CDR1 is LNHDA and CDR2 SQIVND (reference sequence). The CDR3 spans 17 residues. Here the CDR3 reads CASRSPPGQGAGQPQHF. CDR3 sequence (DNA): TGTGCCAGTAGATCCCCCCCGGGACAGGGGGCGGGTCAGCCCCAGCATTTT.